This T cell receptor (beta chain) was retrieved from a study of cytomegalovirus exposure and HLA in healthy donors. V shed 2 bases and J 6 bases; nucleotides not matched to a gene: 8. Germline assignment: CDR1 SGHRS and CDR2 YFSETQ. CDR3 size: 15 residues. The study ran its PCR with 60 Vbeta and 13 Jbeta primers. The table came from immunoSEQ multiplex PCR; TCRdb's copy has only in-frame clones and leaves some out. The sample yields under 130,000 clones, about 77% seen once. This rearrangement joins TRBV5-1 to TRBJ1-2; 9 bases agree with TRBD1. The sequenced material came from PBMCs. This clonotype was sampled from a woman under 30 in good health and CMV-seropositive. This chain's CDR3 is CASSFRAGDRDGYTF. Here the CDR3 DNA reads TGCGCCAGCAGCTTCAGGGCCGGGGACAGGGATGGCTACACCTTC.